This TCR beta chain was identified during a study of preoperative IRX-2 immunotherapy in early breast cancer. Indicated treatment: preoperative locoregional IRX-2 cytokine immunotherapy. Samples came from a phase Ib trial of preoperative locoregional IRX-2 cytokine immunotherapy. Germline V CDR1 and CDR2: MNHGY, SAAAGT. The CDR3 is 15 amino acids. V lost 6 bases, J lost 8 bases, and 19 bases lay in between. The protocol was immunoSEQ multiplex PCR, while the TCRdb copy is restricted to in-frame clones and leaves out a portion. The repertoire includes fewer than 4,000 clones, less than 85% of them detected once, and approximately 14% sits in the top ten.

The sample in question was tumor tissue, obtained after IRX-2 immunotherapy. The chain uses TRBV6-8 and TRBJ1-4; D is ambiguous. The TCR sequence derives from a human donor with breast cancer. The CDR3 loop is CASSVRGFLEEKLFF. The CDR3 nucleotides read TGTGCCAGCAGCGTTCGAGGTTTCCTCGAGGAAAAACTGTTTTTT.